A selection of T cell receptor gamma chains follows, all from one sample in a study of Vδ1+ human thymocytes. TCRdb reprocessed the multiplex PCR reads using CATT. The sample lists 25,000 to 35,000 gamma-chain clones, around 20% seen once, with 1.5% to 2% in the top ten. Sample: Vdelta1+ gamma-delta thymocytes from the thymus. Receptor source: a boy in the first two years of life who had congenital heart surgery. The CDR3 runs from the conserved cysteine through the conserved F or W.

J: TRGJ1/TRGJ2; V: TRGV8; CDR3: CATWVHPLYKKLF
J: TRGJP2; V: TRGV4; CDR3: CATWDSTSDWIKTF
J: TRGJ1/TRGJ2; V: TRGV5; CDR3: CATWDRRENYKKLF
J: TRGJ1/TRGJ2; V: TRGV9; CDR3: CALWMGYKKLF
J: TRGJP1; V: TRGV4; CDR3: CATWVFTGWFKIF
J: TRGJ1/TRGJ2; V: TRGV9; CDR3: CALWEERYYKKLF
J: TRGJP; V: TRGV9; CDR3: CALWEGDVLGKKIKVF
J: TRGJ1/TRGJ2; V: TRGV3; CDR3: CATWDTNYKKLF
J: TRGJ1/TRGJ2; V: TRGV5; CDR3: CATWDMLLYYKKLF
J: TRGJ1/TRGJ2; V: TRGV5; CDR3: CATWDRHRYYKKLF
J: TRGJ1/TRGJ2; V: TRGV9; CDR3: CALWEQKKKLF
J: TRGJ1/TRGJ2; V: TRGV8; CDR3: CATWGPKKGHYYKKLF
J: TRGJ1/TRGJ2; V: TRGV3; CDR3: CATWDGPRYKKLF
J: TRGJ1/TRGJ2; V: TRGV9; CDR3: CALWELATRSKKLF
J: TRGJ1/TRGJ2; V: TRGV4; CDR3: CATWDGCYYKKLF
J: TRGJ1/TRGJ2; V: TRGV5; CDR3: CATWDRLWYYKKLF
J: TRGJP2; V: TRGV3; CDR3: CATWNHLLDDWIKTF
J: TRGJ1/TRGJ2; V: TRGV5; CDR3: CATWDRPDGYKKLF
J: TRGJ1/TRGJ2; V: TRGV9; CDR3: CALWEVLHYKKLF
J: TRGJ1/TRGJ2; V: TRGV9; CDR3: CALWEEIPPGDGKKLF
J: TRGJ1/TRGJ2; V: TRGV5; CDR3: CATWDRPHLDKKLF
J: TRGJP2; V: TRGV5; CDR3: CATWDRRWIKTF
J: TRGJP1; V: TRGV2; CDR3: CATRDATGWFKIF
J: TRGJ1/TRGJ2; V: TRGV9; CDR3: CALWEVKLF
J: TRGJ1/TRGJ2; V: TRGV2; CDR3: CATWDGLHYKKLF
J: TRGJ1/TRGJ2; V: TRGV4; CDR3: CATWDGRRTYKKLF
J: TRGJ1/TRGJ2; V: TRGV8; CDR3: CATWVPPEKLF
J: TRGJP1; V: TRGV2; CDR3: CATWDGPRFKIF
J: TRGJP1; V: TRGV8; CDR3: CATWDRDTTGWFKIF
J: TRGJ1/TRGJ2; V: TRGV5; CDR3: CATWDRPGTYKKLF
J: TRGJ1/TRGJ2; V: TRGV2; CDR3: CATWDGSRKLF
J: TRGJ1/TRGJ2; V: TRGV8; CDR3: CATWDPCLYYKKLF
J: TRGJP2; V: TRGV5; CDR3: CATWDGTYSDWIKTF
J: TRGJ1/TRGJ2; V: TRGV9; CDR3: CALWEVPHYYKKLF
J: TRGJP; V: TRGV9; CDR3: CALWEGLPELGKKIKVF
J: TRGJ1/TRGJ2; V: TRGV5; CDR3: CATWDMGCRKKLF
J: TRGJP2; V: TRGV9; CDR3: CALWEGHSSDWIKTF
J: TRGJ1/TRGJ2; V: TRGV4; CDR3: CATWDAEGKLF
J: TRGJ1/TRGJ2; V: TRGV2; CDR3: CATWDGRFYYKKLF
J: TRGJP1; V: TRGV2; CDR3: CATWEGTGWFKIF
J: TRGJ1/TRGJ2; V: TRGV2; CDR3: CATWDGPGGYKKLF
J: TRGJ1/TRGJ2; V: TRGV4; CDR3: CATWDPSERKKLF
J: TRGJ1/TRGJ2; V: TRGV3; CDR3: CATWDSPCYKKLF
J: TRGJ1/TRGJ2; V: TRGV4; CDR3: CATWDGGNYKKLF
J: TRGJ1/TRGJ2; V: TRGV4; CDR3: CATWDGIPYKKLF
J: TRGJ1/TRGJ2; V: TRGV9; CDR3: CALWERDYKKLF